This T cell receptor beta chain derives from a study of cytomegalovirus exposure and HLA in healthy donors. Overall study results and limits: Earlier analysis yielded a pattern in which most TCR beta V segments were productive about 87% or about 30% of the time.

J lost 7 bases, V lost 3 bases, and 5 bases had no gene match. The germline V gene encodes CDR1 SNHLY and CDR2 FYNNEI. The CDR3 runs to 13 residues. This clone was detected once. The antigen is unknown. This PCR relied on a set of 60 Vbeta primers and 13 Jbeta primers. Source study methods: Approximately 72 million unique TCR beta chains, roughly 11 million of them shared, were counted by a later analysis. Clones were read by immunoSEQ multiplex PCR, and TCRdb kept only the in-frame ones, dropping some. From that table come the V and J calls and clone size; the DNA was used to work out D and trimming. The data contain 110,000 or so clones, 69% of them singletons.

Sequencing was done on a sample of PBMCs. The J gene is TRBJ2-5, the V gene TRBV2; 7 nucleotides match TRBD2. The receptor was isolated from a man aged 30-40 years in good health and CMV-seronegative. CDR3 region: CASSEEREVTQYF. As DNA, the CDR3 is TGTGCCAGCAGTGAGGAGCGGGAAGTGACCCAGTACTTC.